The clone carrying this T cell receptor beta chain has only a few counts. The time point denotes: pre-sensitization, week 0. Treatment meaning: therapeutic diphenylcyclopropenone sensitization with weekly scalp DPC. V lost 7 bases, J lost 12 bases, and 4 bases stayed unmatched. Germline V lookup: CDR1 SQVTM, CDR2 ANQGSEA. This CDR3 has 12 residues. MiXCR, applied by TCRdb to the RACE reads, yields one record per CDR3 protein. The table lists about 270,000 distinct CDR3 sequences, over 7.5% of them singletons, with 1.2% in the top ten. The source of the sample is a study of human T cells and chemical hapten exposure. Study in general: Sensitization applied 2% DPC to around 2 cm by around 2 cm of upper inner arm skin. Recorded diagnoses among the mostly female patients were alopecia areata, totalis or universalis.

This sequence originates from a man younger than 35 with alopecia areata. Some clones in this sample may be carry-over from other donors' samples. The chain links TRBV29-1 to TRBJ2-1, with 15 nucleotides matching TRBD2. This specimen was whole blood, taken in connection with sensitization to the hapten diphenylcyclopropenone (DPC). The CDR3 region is CSAGTSGGWQFF. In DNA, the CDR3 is TGCAGCGCCGGGACTAGCGGGGGGTGGCAGTTCTTC.